What follows are 13 T cell receptor beta chains derived from one specimen sequenced in a study of T cells expressing NK-cell markers. TCRdb derives one entry per CDR3 protein from the 5' RACE reads, leaving out DNA. The repertoire table contains approximately 460,000 distinct CDR3 sequences. Sequencing was performed on blood T cells: a sorted CD56 or NKG2C T cell subset, CD4+ or CD8+ T cells, or bulk PBMC T cells (not recorded which). These receptor sequences come from a woman between 18 and 69 years old in good health.

The chain carries TRBV6-6 and TRBJ2-7; TCRdb names TRBD2, which stays unverified in the absence of DNA. Per the germline V gene, CDR1 is MNHNY and CDR2 is SVGAGI (reference sequence). The CDR3 totals 13 residues. The CDR3: CASSTGTSRPQYF.

The V and J genes are TRBV3-1 and TRBJ1-1; TCRdb indicates TRBD1, and absent DNA this call remains unverified. Per the germline V gene, CDR1 is LGHDT and CDR2 is YNNKEL (reference sequence). The CDR3 spans 14 residues. The CDR3 loop is CASSQGHGHTEAFF.

The rearrangement joins TRBV20-1 to TRBJ1-1; lacking DNA, the TRBD1 call made by TCRdb goes unchecked. CDR3 size: 14 residues. Germline-derived CDR1 and CDR2 are DFQATT and SNEGSKA (reference sequence). The CDR3 here is CSATRQGLNTEAFF.

The chain uses TRBV19 and TRBJ2-7; the D gene TCRdb calls, TRBD1, cannot be checked with no DNA. The CDR3 sequence is 12 residues long. Germline CDR1 LNHDA, CDR2 SQIVND (reference sequence). CDR3: CASGQGLYEQYF.

This chain's CDR3 is CASSYSRYGGAAFF. The rearrangement joins TRBV6-5 to TRBJ1-1; no DNA is available, so the TRBD1 call from TCRdb remains unchecked. CDR3 size: 14 residues. CDR1 is MNHEY and CDR2 is SVGAGI in the germline V gene.

This chain joins TRBV12-3 or TRBV12-4 and TRBJ1-1; without DNA, the TCRdb call of TRBD1 cannot be checked. The CDR3 is made up of 13 amino acids. CDR3 in amino acids: CASRYRMNTEAFF.

The chain has TRBV7-6 and TRBJ2-3; as DNA is missing, the TRBD2 call by TCRdb cannot be tested. The CDR3 runs 16 residues. Germline lookup yields CDR1 SGHVS and CDR2 FNYEAQ. CDR3 sequence: CASSLDSSGSADTQYF. Drawing the rest from reference TRBV7-6 and TRBJ2-3, the complete variable domain is GAGVSQSPRYKVTKRGQDVALRCDPISGHVSLYWYRQALGQGPEFLTYFNYEAQQDKSGLPNDRFSAERPEGSISTLTIQRTEQRDSAMYRCASSLDSSGSADTQYFGPGTRLTVL.

This sequence joins TRBV27 and TRBJ2-1; TCRdb indicates TRBD1, and absent DNA this call remains unverified. The CDR3 has 14 amino acids. CDR1 is MNHEY, CDR2 SMNVEV, per germline (reference sequence). Here the CDR3 reads CASSQGASYNEQFF.

The J gene is TRBJ2-7, the V gene TRBV6-2 or TRBV6-3; the D call of TRBD2 rests on TCRdb alone, since no DNA is present to check it. The CDR3 consists of 14 residues. CDR1 MNHEY and CDR2 SVGEGT come from the germline V gene. CDR3 residues: CASSPLAGTYEQYF.

The chain recombines TRBV4-3 with TRBJ2-2; the TCRdb call, TRBD1, lacks DNA for checking. The CDR3 has 17 amino acids. Per germline, CDR1 LGHNA and CDR2 YSLEER. CDR3 loop: CASSRVGTGGITGELFF.

V and J are TRBV15 and TRBJ1-2; TCRdb selects TRBD1, and the lack of DNA leaves this call unchecked. This CDR3 comprises 16 residues. CDR1 is LNHNV and CDR2 is YYDKDF in the germline V gene (reference sequence). CDR3 region: CATSRDTTGGPYGYTF.

The chain has TRBV12-5 and TRBJ1-2; TCRdb selects TRBD1, and the lack of DNA leaves this call unchecked. CDR3 length: 14 amino acids. Germline V gene data show CDR1 as LGHNT and CDR2 as FRNRAP. CDR3 sequence: CASGSRTGENGYTF. The whole variable domain, remainder taken from reference TRBV12-5 and TRBJ1-2, is DARVTQTPRHKVTEMGQEVTMRCQPILGHNTVFWYRQTMMQGLELLAYFRNRAPLDDSGMPKDRFSAEMPDATLATLKIQPSEPRDSAVYFCASGSRTGENGYTFGSGTRLTVV.

The chain has TRBV5-1 and TRBJ2-7; TCRdb gives TRBD1 as the D gene, but with no DNA this cannot be confirmed. Germline loops: CDR1 SGHRS, CDR2 YFSETQ. The CDR3 contains 16 residues. CDR3 region: CASSLEAGTGYHEQYF.